Here is one TCR beta chain with its context. Sequencing was performed with immunoSEQ multiplex PCR; in TCRdb, only in-frame clones are kept and a portion is missing. The sample has about 33,000 clones, approximately 92% seen once. The sample is drawn from a study of T cell changes during pregnancy in multiple sclerosis. Trimming took 2 bases from V and 1 from J, leaving 8 bases between them. Germline values: CDR1 SGHVS, CDR2 FNYEAQ. This CDR3 is 15 amino acids long. The clonotype was recovered from a female donor with multiple sclerosis, enrolled in a pregnancy study. Sequencing used PBMCs (not recorded whether the cells were cultured). The genes are TRBV7-6 and TRBJ2-2; no firm D call. The CDR3: CASSLSYRNTGELFF. The CDR3 coding sequence is TGTGCCAGCAGCTTATCGTACAGGAACACCGGGGAGCTGTTTTTT.